The rows below give T cell receptor beta chains drawn from one sample of a study of T-cell memory formation after mild COVID-19. One entry per CDR3 protein results from TCRdb running MiXCR on the 5' RACE reads. This sample has more than 75,000 distinct CDR3 sequences, with approximately 15% found just once. The sample taken for sequencing was PBMCs or a T cell subset sorted from them (not recorded which). Receptors originate from an adult woman who had mild COVID-19 (a few samples of this study predate the infection). Cell type and time point are not known. Both conserved end residues are part of each CDR3. A D gene is named only where the DNA matches it firmly. Where a row states a size, it is once, few, many or the class of an expanded clone; other rows omit it.

j_call: TRBJ2-3
clone_size: few
d_call: -
v_call: TRBV6-5
cdr3_nt: TGTGCCAGCAGTTACACCGCTAGCACAGATACGCAGTATTTT
cdr3_aa: CASSYTASTDTQYF

j_call: TRBJ2-1
clone_size: -
d_call: -
v_call: TRBV7-9
cdr3_nt: TGTGCCAGCAGCTTAGATGGTTCCCGGAGCTCCTACAATGAGCAGTTCTTC
cdr3_aa: CASSLDGSRSSYNEQFF

j_call: TRBJ2-1
clone_size: many
d_call: -
v_call: TRBV5-1
cdr3_nt: TGCGCCAGCAGCTTGGGGTCGTACGGCGGGGCCCTCTCCTACAATGAGCAGTTCTTC
cdr3_aa: CASSLGSYGGALSYNEQFF

j_call: TRBJ2-1
clone_size: few
d_call: TRBD2
v_call: TRBV13
cdr3_nt: TGTGCCAGCAGCTCCAACCTAGGGACTAGTCTAGACAATGAGCAGTTCTTC
cdr3_aa: CASSSNLGTSLDNEQFF

j_call: TRBJ1-1
clone_size: -
d_call: TRBD1
v_call: TRBV4-1
cdr3_nt: TGCGCCACCGGACAGGGGCCATACACTGAAGCTTTCTTT
cdr3_aa: CATGQGPYTEAFF

j_call: TRBJ2-5
clone_size: -
d_call: -
v_call: TRBV5-1
cdr3_nt: TGCGCCAGCAGCTTGGATGCCGTCGGGGGTTTACAAGAGACCCAGTACTTC
cdr3_aa: CASSLDAVGGLQETQYF

j_call: TRBJ2-1
clone_size: -
d_call: TRBD2
v_call: TRBV18
cdr3_nt: TGTGCCAGCCAACTATTAGCGGGGGGCCATGAGCAGTTCTTC
cdr3_aa: CASQLLAGGHEQFF

j_call: TRBJ2-1
clone_size: few
d_call: -
v_call: TRBV9
cdr3_nt: TGTGCCAGCAGCGTAGGGGAGAATGAGCAGTTCTTC
cdr3_aa: CASSVGENEQFF

j_call: TRBJ2-1
clone_size: many
d_call: -
v_call: TRBV4-3
cdr3_nt: TGCGCCAGCAGCCAAGATGAGGTTCGGGAGCAGTTCTTC
cdr3_aa: CASSQDEVREQFF

j_call: TRBJ2-7
clone_size: -
d_call: -
v_call: TRBV3-1
cdr3_nt: TGTGCCAGCAGCCAAGTCGGCGGAGCCGGGCACGAGCAGTACTTC
cdr3_aa: CASSQVGGAGHEQYF

j_call: TRBJ2-2
clone_size: few
d_call: TRBD1
v_call: TRBV30
cdr3_nt: TGTGCCTGGATAAGTGGGGACAGGACCTACACCGGGGAGCTGTTTTTT
cdr3_aa: CAWISGDRTYTGELFF

j_call: TRBJ1-2
clone_size: few
d_call: TRBD1
v_call: TRBV29-1
cdr3_nt: TGCAGCGTACATACTCCGGGACAGGGTTATGGCTACACCTTC
cdr3_aa: CSVHTPGQGYGYTF

j_call: TRBJ2-2
clone_size: few
d_call: TRBD1
v_call: TRBV3-1
cdr3_nt: TGTGCCAGCAGCCAAGATGTATGGGACAGGGATTATCGGTACACCGGGGAGCTGTTTTTT
cdr3_aa: CASSQDVWDRDYRYTGELFF

j_call: TRBJ2-5
clone_size: -
d_call: TRBD2
v_call: TRBV20-1
cdr3_nt: TGCAGTGCTAGAGATATTACTAGCGGGGGGGCTATGGGATGGGAGACCCAGTACTTC
cdr3_aa: CSARDITSGGAMGWETQYF

j_call: TRBJ1-5
clone_size: once
d_call: -
v_call: TRBV9
cdr3_nt: TGTGCCAGCAGCAGCACGTCGGGAAACCAGCCCCAGCATTTT
cdr3_aa: CASSSTSGNQPQHF

j_call: TRBJ1-4
clone_size: -
d_call: TRBD1
v_call: TRBV7-9
cdr3_nt: TGTGCCAGCAGCATAACGGACAGGCGTGAAAAACTGTTTTTT
cdr3_aa: CASSITDRREKLFF

j_call: TRBJ2-5
clone_size: few
d_call: TRBD1
v_call: TRBV5-5
cdr3_nt: TGTGCCAGCAGCTCTCCGGGACAGGGATTCCAAGAGACCCAGTACTTC
cdr3_aa: CASSSPGQGFQETQYF

j_call: TRBJ2-1
clone_size: few
d_call: -
v_call: TRBV7-3
cdr3_nt: TGTGCCAGCAGCCTGGAACCCGGGAACAATGAGCAGTTCTTC
cdr3_aa: CASSLEPGNNEQFF

j_call: TRBJ2-1
clone_size: -
d_call: TRBD2
v_call: TRBV7-3
cdr3_nt: TGTGCCAGCAGCCCATGGACTAGCGGGAGTCACAATGAGCAGTTCTTC
cdr3_aa: CASSPWTSGSHNEQFF

j_call: TRBJ2-1
clone_size: -
d_call: TRBD2
v_call: TRBV4-3
cdr3_nt: TGCGCCAGCAGCCAAGAGCCAACTAGCGGGTCTCCCAATGAGCAGTTCTTC
cdr3_aa: CASSQEPTSGSPNEQFF

j_call: TRBJ1-4
clone_size: few
d_call: -
v_call: TRBV20-1
cdr3_nt: TGCAGTGCTAGAGATTTGGAGGTGGGGAGAGGCAATGAAAAACTGTTTTTT
cdr3_aa: CSARDLEVGRGNEKLFF

j_call: TRBJ2-5
clone_size: many
d_call: -
v_call: TRBV25-1
cdr3_nt: TGTGCCAGCAGTGAAGCAGGGCAGGATCAAGAGACCCAGTACTTC
cdr3_aa: CASSEAGQDQETQYF

j_call: TRBJ2-3
clone_size: -
d_call: -
v_call: TRBV5-1
cdr3_nt: TGCGCCAGCAGCTTGGGAGTAGCTGGGGTCACAGATACGCAGTATTTT
cdr3_aa: CASSLGVAGVTDTQYF

j_call: TRBJ2-1
clone_size: few
d_call: -
v_call: TRBV5-6
cdr3_nt: TGTGCCAGCAGCCTCTCCCCCCAGGGGGGGCCTGACAATGAGCAGTTCTTC
cdr3_aa: CASSLSPQGGPDNEQFF

j_call: TRBJ2-5
clone_size: many
d_call: -
v_call: TRBV5-5
cdr3_nt: TGTGCCAGCAGCTTGGAGGAGGTTGGGGTTGAGACCCAGTACTTC
cdr3_aa: CASSLEEVGVETQYF

j_call: TRBJ2-1
clone_size: few
d_call: TRBD2
v_call: TRBV7-6
cdr3_nt: TGTGCCAGCAGCATACTAGCGGGGGAGCAGTTCTTC
cdr3_aa: CASSILAGEQFF

j_call: TRBJ1-5
clone_size: -
d_call: TRBD1
v_call: TRBV12-3/TRBV12-4
cdr3_nt: TGTGCCAGCAGTTTCGGGACTGGACAGGGGAAACAGCCCCAGCATTTT
cdr3_aa: CASSFGTGQGKQPQHF

j_call: TRBJ2-1
clone_size: -
d_call: -
v_call: TRBV4-3
cdr3_nt: TGCGCCAGCAGCCAAGATCTTAGCAGTTACAATGAGCAGTTCTTC
cdr3_aa: CASSQDLSSYNEQFF

j_call: TRBJ2-3
clone_size: -
d_call: -
v_call: TRBV9
cdr3_nt: TGTGCCAGCGGGTCGGGACGGGGAGATACGCAGTATTTT
cdr3_aa: CASGSGRGDTQYF

j_call: TRBJ2-1
clone_size: -
d_call: TRBD2
v_call: TRBV6-2/TRBV6-3
cdr3_nt: TGTGCCAGCAGTCTAGCGGGAGGACGGTACAATGAGCAGTTCTTC
cdr3_aa: CASSLAGGRYNEQFF